Listed below are T cell receptor beta chains from one sample, sequenced in a study. TCRdb re-called the RT-PCR reads through MiXCR, storing one row per CDR3 protein. The sample yields more than 550,000 distinct CDR3 sequences, 14% seen once. The sequencing input was memory CD4+ T cells from blood. These receptors all stem from a female donor in good health, serving as a healthy control. CDR3s leave out the opening cysteine and the closing phenylalanine or tryptophan. Each record gives: V gene, J gene, CDR3 protein.

TRBV12-3/TRBV12-4	TRBJ2-7	ASTPSGTSGGGEQY
TRBV7-8	TRBJ1-5	ASSLGFRSNQPQH
TRBV20-1	TRBJ2-7	SARDPAGSTYEQY
TRBV6-5	TRBJ1-6	ASSYDRTGSSPLH
TRBV9	TRBJ1-1	ASTRAVNTEAF
TRBV28	TRBJ1-2	ASSLTGKGYT
TRBV20-1	TRBJ1-2	SADGALNYGYT
TRBV5-1	TRBJ2-3	ASSPGTKKTDTQY
TRBV20-1	TRBJ2-1	SASPSGGHNEQF
TRBV6-6	TRBJ2-4	ASSPLQLMT
TRBV5-1	TRBJ1-2	ASSLGDDGRYGYT
TRBV11-2	TRBJ2-7	ASRLSGPSYEQY
TRBV10-2	TRBJ2-5	ASKVREGRDPLETQY
TRBV18	TRBJ1-2	ASSPPKDSRDYT
TRBV15	TRBJ2-1	ATSRVREEQF
TRBV15	TRBJ2-7	ATSREVLETYEQY
TRBV7-9	TRBJ1-4	ASSEAARGATNEKLF
TRBV4-3	TRBJ2-6	ASSQRGSGANVLT
TRBV13	TRBJ2-5	ASSSKTYGLAETQY
TRBV7-2	TRBJ2-3	ASLNRVTDTQY
TRBV12-3/TRBV12-4	TRBJ1-1	ASSHSLAGNTEAF
TRBV14	TRBJ2-7	ASSPSSGRASNSYEQY
TRBV20-1	TRBJ1-1	SAPTGTNTEAF
TRBV20-1	TRBJ1-2	SAAGYGYT
TRBV19	TRBJ1-5	ASSPQSGRVSNQPQH
TRBV29-1	TRBJ2-3	SVEFTSDTQY
TRBV18	TRBJ1-5	ASSPSESQPQH
TRBV18	TRBJ2-1	ASSALAGGEQF
TRBV7-2	TRBJ2-6	ASSLAGTASGANVLT
TRBV7-8	TRBJ1-2	ASRPGQAHYGYT
TRBV30	TRBJ2-1	AWSENRDADNEQF
TRBV4-1	TRBJ1-3	ASRQVGAVVGNTIY
TRBV12-3/TRBV12-4	TRBJ2-3	ASSKTDTDTQY
TRBV20-1	TRBJ1-2	SALSKNTGGVYGYT
TRBV20-1	TRBJ1-3	SARDGGSGGNTIY
TRBV29-1	TRBJ1-2	SVVGRSGFGYT
TRBV20-1	TRBJ2-7	SARFTAGTGQY
TRBV6-5	TRBJ2-1	ASISAGGPNEQF
TRBV7-8	TRBJ2-7	ASTLGGLAGTYEQY
TRBV6-5	TRBJ2-4	ASSLRQMYAKNIQY
TRBV28	TRBJ2-1	ASSRGGGSYNEQF
TRBV5-1	TRBJ2-7	ASSLDGTGTPEQY
TRBV7-2	TRBJ2-5	ASNIAGGGETQY
TRBV20-1	TRBJ1-1	SARSGQGAYEAF
TRBV28	TRBJ1-2	ASTRGGPNYGYT
TRBV7-9	TRBJ2-1	ASSFLAQNYNEQF
TRBV29-1	TRBJ1-6	SVQGTGSPLH
TRBV5-1	TRBJ2-5	ASSFGAGAYGETQY
TRBV4-3	TRBJ2-7	ASSRQTGGAGEQY
TRBV7-7	TRBJ2-2	ASSLGGAPGELF
TRBV30	TRBJ1-1	AGSRNTEAF
TRBV3-1	TRBJ2-5	ASSWGLETQY
TRBV6-2/TRBV6-3	TRBJ2-7	ASSYSLTGRSSPGSYEQY
TRBV18	TRBJ2-7	ASSPLARHEQY
TRBV11-3	TRBJ2-7	ASSLDGQGNEQY